The 10 T cell receptor beta chains below come from one sample, sequenced in a study of cytotoxic CD8 clonotypes in ibrutinib-treated CLL. TCRdb's table, derived via immunoSEQ multiplex PCR, lists solely in-frame clones and lacks some. The sample consists of 110,000 to 150,000 clones, about 72% of them appearing once. Material: PBMCs, obtained after 12 months of ibrutinib treatment. The source is a human donor with chronic lymphocytic leukemia.

The V and J genes are TRBV28 and TRBJ2-7; D is possibly TRBD1 or TRBD2 (5 bases each). Germline V gene data show CDR1 as MDHEN and CDR2 as SYDVKM. Trimming took 6 bases from V and 0 from J, leaving 6 bases between them. The CDR3 sequence is 12 residues long. This CDR3 reads CASRGDSYEQYF. The CDR3 DNA reads TGTGCCAGCAGGGGGGACTCCTACGAGCAGTACTTC.

This chain links TRBV6-6 with TRBJ1-2; maybe TRBD1 (5 bases). The CDR3 runs 14 residues. Germline loops: CDR1 MNHNY, CDR2 SVGAGI (reference sequence). V dropped 7 bases and J dropped 4 bases, with 16 bases sitting between them. CDR3 protein: CASKGVASSYGYTF. For the CDR3, the DNA is TGTGCCAGCAAAGGGGTCGCCAGCTCCTATGGCTACACCTTC.

The CDR3, as DNA: TGTGCCAGCAGCGCTGGGTGGGGGACGGACTCCTACAATGAGCAGTTCTTC. Its protein product is CASSAGWGTDSYNEQFF. The V call is TRBV9, the J call TRBJ2-1; D is possibly TRBD1 or TRBD2 (5 bases each). The CDR3 runs to 17 residues. Germline values: CDR1 SGDLS, CDR2 YYNGEE. The V end was cut by 3 bases, the J end by 0 bases, with 16 bases between.

The chain recombines TRBV28 with TRBJ2-2; D gene unclear. This CDR3 has 13 residues. Deletions cut 7 bases from V and 1 base from J, with 7 bases between. Germline values: CDR1 MDHEN, CDR2 SYDVKM. The CDR3 sequence: CASMAGNTGELFF. CDR3 DNA: TGTGCCAGCATGGCCGGGAACACCGGGGAGCTGTTTTTT.

V and J are TRBV7-2 and TRBJ1-2; D perhaps matches TRBD1 (5 bases). V lost 5 bases and J lost 5, with 18 bases in between. Germline CDR1 and CDR2: SGHTA and FQGNSA. CDR3 length: 15 residues. The CDR3 loop reads CASSQISHRTYGYTF. Written as DNA, the CDR3 is TGTGCCAGCAGCCAGATTTCCCACAGGACTTATGGCTACACCTTC.

CDR3 sequence reads: CAISGQGSAGELFF. CDR3 nucleotides: TGTGCCATCAGTGGGCAGGGGTCGGCCGGGGAGCTGTTTTTT. The chain links TRBV10-3 to TRBJ2-2; TRBD1 might be the D (6 bases). Germline CDR1 and CDR2: ENHRY and SYGVKD. The CDR3 has 14 residues. V was trimmed by 4 bases and J by 6 bases, leaving 12 bases between them.

This sequence joins TRBV7-3 and TRBJ2-1, with a weak D call TRBD2 (5 bases). Germline CDR1 is SGHTA and CDR2 is FQGTGA. Trimming cost V 1 base and J 4 bases, with 11 bases left between them. The CDR3 covers 15 residues. Here the CDR3 reads CASSLRADSYNEQFF. In DNA form, the CDR3 reads TGTGCCAGCAGCTTAAGGGCGGACTCGTACAATGAGCAGTTCTTC. Based on the CDR3 plus reference TRBV7-3 and TRBJ2-1, the full variable domain is GAGVSQTPSNKVTEKGKYVELRCDPISGHTALYWYRQSLGQGPEFLIYFQGTGAADDSGLPNDRFFAVRPEGSVSTLKIQRTERGDSAVYLCASSLRADSYNEQFFGPGTRLTVL.

This sequence joins TRBV28 and TRBJ2-1, with a weak D call TRBD2 (6 bases). Trimming cost V 5 bases and J 5 bases, with 16 bases left between them. The CDR3 contains 15 residues. The germline CDR1 and CDR2 sequences are MDHEN and SYDVKM. The CDR3 region has the DNA TGTGCCAGCAGTACGGCGGGGACTCCTGACAATGAGCAGTTCTTC. Its translation is CASSTAGTPDNEQFF. The full variable domain, its missing parts supplied by reference TRBV28 and TRBJ2-1, is DVKVTQSSRYLVKRTGEKVFLECVQDMDHENMFWYRQDPGLGLRLIYFSYDVKMKEKGDIPEGYSVSREKKERFSLILESASTNQTSMYLCASSTAGTPDNEQFFGPGTRLTVL.

The chain carries TRBV21-1 and TRBJ2-7; no check of the table's D call, TRBD2, against the DNA was made. TRBV21-1 is noted as a pseudogene. This CDR3 is 16 amino acids long. CDR3 loop: CASSSCRGDYNYEQYF. For the CDR3, the DNA is TGTGCCAGCAGCAGCTGTCGGGGGGACTATAACTACGAGCAGTACTTC.

V is TRBV18 and J is TRBJ2-5; 7 bases align to TRBD1. The length of the CDR3 is 14 residues. Unmatched junction bases numbered 3, after V lost 3 bases and J lost 2 bases. Germline V gives CDR1 KGHSH, CDR2 LQKENI. The CDR3: CASSPRQGQETQYF. Written as DNA, the CDR3 is TGTGCCAGCTCACCGAGACAGGGACAAGAGACCCAGTACTTC.